Listed below are T cell receptor beta chains from one sample, sequenced in a study of cytomegalovirus exposure and HLA in healthy donors. TCRdb keeps only in-frame clones here, not all; method: immunoSEQ multiplex PCR. The repertoire has under 300,000 clones, about 86% of them found once; the top ten carry 7% to 9%. Sample: PBMCs. All receptors come from a woman aged 60-75 years in good health and CMV-seropositive. Both conserved end residues are part of each CDR3. Each record gives: J gene, CDR3 length, clone size, V gene, D gene, CDR3 protein, CDR3 DNA. The D gene is left open where the match is weak. The size of a clone is reported for some rows only, either as once, few or many, or as a class for expanded clones.

TRBJ1-5 | 15 | NA | TRBV2 | NA | CASTVSGPGNQPQHF | TGTGCCAGCACTGTCTCAGGTCCCGGCAATCAGCCCCAGCATTTT
TRBJ2-7 | 14 | NA | TRBV29-1 | NA | CSAGTLQGLQEQYF | TGCAGCGCCGGAACACTCCAGGGGTTGCAGGAGCAGTACTTC
TRBJ2-1 | 14 | NA | TRBV10-3 | NA | CAIIDSILGNEQFF | TGTGCCATCATCGACAGCATTTTAGGCAATGAGCAGTTCTTC
TRBJ1-5 | 14 | NA | TRBV27 | NA | CASSFGGSNQPQHF | TGTGCCAGCAGTTTCGGGGGAAGCAATCAGCCCCAGCATTTT
TRBJ2-1 | 15 | NA | TRBV6-1 | TRBD2 | CASRISSGAYNEQFF | TGTGCCAGCAGGATCTCTAGCGGCGCTTACAATGAGCAGTTCTTC
TRBJ1-1 | 13 | NA | TRBV6-5 | NA | CASSIGVRTEAFF | TGTGCCAGCAGTATAGGGGTTCGCACTGAAGCTTTCTTT
TRBJ2-5 | 14 | NA | TRBV7-9 | NA | CASSLVPGEETQYF | TGTGCCAGCAGCTTAGTTCCAGGGGAAGAGACCCAGTACTTC
TRBJ1-1 | 15 | NA | TRBV19 | NA | CASSSQGLGNTEAFF | TGTGCCAGTAGTTCTCAGGGTTTGGGGAACACTGAAGCTTTCTTT
TRBJ2-1 | 18 | NA | TRBV4-2 | TRBD2 | CASSHAYFSGRALDEQFF | TGTGCCAGCAGCCATGCATATTTTAGCGGGAGGGCCCTCGATGAGCAGTTCTTC
TRBJ2-7 | 13 | NA | TRBV6-1 | NA | CASSDGYIAEQYF | TGTGCCAGCAGTGACGGATACATAGCCGAGCAGTACTTC
TRBJ1-5 | 16 | NA | TRBV18 | TRBD1 | CASSSGQGSSNQPQHF | TGTGCCAGCTCTTCAGGACAGGGATCAAGCAATCAGCCCCAGCATTTT
TRBJ1-3 | 16 | NA | TRBV5-1 | NA | CASSLVGQNSGNTIYF | TGCGCCAGCAGCTTGGTAGGACAGAACTCTGGAAACACCATATATTTT
TRBJ2-7 | 17 | once | TRBV7-9 | TRBD1 | CASLPITQGIDSYEQYF | TGTGCCAGCCTACCGATAACACAGGGGATAGACTCCTACGAGCAGTACTTC
TRBJ2-5 | 13 | NA | TRBV19 | NA | CASSIMGGETQYF | TGTGCCAGTAGTATTATGGGGGGAGAGACCCAGTACTTC
TRBJ2-1 | 15 | NA | TRBV29-1 | NA | CSVEAPGHASGEQFF | TGCAGCGTTGAAGCTCCGGGACACGCCAGCGGTGAGCAGTTCTTC
TRBJ2-1 | 17 | NA | TRBV21-1 | NA | CASTSRSGLAVYNEQFF | TGTGCCAGCACCTCACGCTCGGGACTAGCGGTATACAATGAGCAGTTCTTC
TRBJ2-4 | 13 | few | TRBV19 | TRBD2 | CASSIAGGNIQYF | TGTGCCAGTAGTATAGCGGGAGGGAACATTCAGTACTTC
TRBJ2-1 | 15 | NA | TRBV30 | NA | CAWSTPRTSYNEQFF | TGTGCCTGGAGTACCCCGAGGACTTCCTACAATGAGCAGTTCTTC
TRBJ1-2 | 14 | NA | TRBV7-9 | NA | CASSRNQDFYGYTF | TGTGCCAGCAGCCGGAATCAGGATTTCTATGGCTACACCTTC
TRBJ2-1 | 15 | NA | TRBV11-2 | TRBD2 | CASSSGLAEYNEQFF | TGTGCCAGCAGCTCGGGACTAGCGGAATACAATGAGCAGTTCTTC
TRBJ1-1 | 16 | NA | TRBV5-4 | NA | CASSPLGGVGGTEAFF | TGTGCCAGCAGCCCACTGGGAGGGGTGGGGGGCACTGAAGCTTTCTTT
TRBJ2-7 | 12 | NA | TRBV7-3 | NA | CASSPRTYEQYF | TGTGCCAGCAGCCCGCGGACATACGAGCAGTACTTC
TRBJ2-3 | 16 | NA | TRBV6-6 | TRBD2 | CASRRLGLAVTDTQYF | TGTGCCAGCAGGCGATTGGGACTAGCGGTCACAGATACGCAGTATTTT
TRBJ1-5 | 13 | NA | TRBV19 | TRBD1 | CASGTAYNQPQHF | TGTGCCAGTGGGACAGCCTACAATCAGCCCCAGCATTTT
TRBJ1-4 | 13 | NA | TRBV19 | TRBD1 | CARKGQMNEKLFF | TGTGCCAGAAAGGGACAGATGAATGAAAAACTGTTTTTT
TRBJ2-3 | 13 | NA | TRBV18 | NA | CASSLNRADTQYF | TGTGCCAGCTCACTAAACAGGGCAGATACGCAGTATTTT
TRBJ2-7 | 15 | NA | TRBV28 | TRBD1 | CASSRSTGLSYEQYF | TGTGCCAGCAGTCGTTCGACAGGGCTCTCCTACGAGCAGTACTTC
TRBJ2-1 | 16 | NA | TRBV7-9 | TRBD2 | CSSSLSGGRNHNEQFF | TGTTCCAGCAGCTTATCAGGCGGGAGGAACCACAATGAGCAGTTCTTC
TRBJ1-2 | 14 | NA | TRBV6-1 | NA | CASSVGALSYGYTF | TGTGCCAGCAGTGTGGGGGCGTTGAGCTATGGCTACACCTTC
TRBJ2-7 | 15 | NA | TRBV5-5 | TRBD1 | CASSLTGQSYYEQYF | TGTGCCAGCAGCTTGACGGGACAGTCTTACTACGAGCAGTACTTC
TRBJ2-3 | 15 | NA | TRBV5-1 | TRBD1 | CATAEAGQATDTQYF | TGCGCCACCGCAGAAGCAGGACAGGCCACAGATACGCAGTATTTT
TRBJ2-2 | 14 | NA | TRBV18 | TRBD1 | CASSRTGDTGELFF | TGTGCCAGCTCACGGACAGGAGACACCGGGGAGCTGTTTTTT
TRBJ2-1 | 12 | NA | TRBV10-3 | TRBD2 | CAISVAGVVQFF | TGTGCCATCAGTGTAGCGGGAGTAGTGCAGTTCTTC
TRBJ1-4 | 13 | NA | TRBV15 | TRBD1 | CATSGDRGEKLFF | TGTGCCACCAGCGGGGACAGGGGAGAAAAACTGTTTTTT
TRBJ2-5 | 15 | few | TRBV4-1 | TRBD1 | CASSQDGTAWETQYF | TGCGCCAGCAGCCAAGATGGGACAGCGTGGGAGACCCAGTACTTC
TRBJ1-2 | 13 | NA | TRBV19 | NA | CASSHRENYGYTF | TGTGCCAGTAGTCACAGGGAAAACTATGGCTACACCTTC
TRBJ2-7 | 18 | NA | TRBV29-1 | NA | CSVLSPPPGLISSYEQYF | TGCAGCGTCTTGTCCCCACCGCCGGGATTGATAAGCTCCTACGAGCAGTACTTC
TRBJ2-2 | 15 | NA | TRBV19 | TRBD1 | CAPRRGTGFPGELFF | TGTGCCCCGAGACGTGGGACAGGGTTTCCCGGGGAGCTGTTTTTT
TRBJ2-6 | 17 | NA | TRBV28 | TRBD1 | CATSYRGLSSGANVLTF | TGTGCCACCTCTTACAGGGGGTTATCCTCTGGGGCCAACGTCCTGACTTTC
TRBJ1-2 | 14 | NA | TRBV5-1 | NA | CASSSDPGAYGYTF | TGCGCCAGCAGCTCCGACCCAGGGGCCTATGGCTACACCTTC
TRBJ1-1 | 13 | NA | TRBV11-1 | TRBD1 | CASSLDGQVEAFF | TGTGCCAGCAGCTTAGACGGACAGGTTGAAGCTTTCTTT
TRBJ2-7 | 13 | NA | TRBV5-1 | TRBD2 | CASSPPGGYEQYF | TGCGCCAGCAGCCCGCCGGGAGGATACGAGCAGTACTTC
TRBJ2-7 | 14 | NA | TRBV5-1 | NA | CASSYGTRDYEQYF | TGCGCCAGTTCGTACGGGACTCGAGACTACGAGCAGTACTTC
TRBJ2-5 | 14 | NA | TRBV7-9 | NA | CASSLASTQETQYF | TGTGCCAGCAGCTTAGCATCCACTCAAGAGACCCAGTACTTC
TRBJ1-2 | 12 | NA | TRBV6-5 | NA | CASMPSVGGYTF | TGTGCCAGCATGCCCAGCGTAGGTGGCTACACCTTC
TRBJ1-1 | 15 | NA | TRBV30 | NA | CAWTSLRGSSTEAFF | TGTGCCTGGACGAGTCTCCGGGGTTCGAGCACTGAAGCTTTCTTT
TRBJ2-3 | 15 | NA | TRBV7-3 | TRBD2 | CASSSGTSGRDTQYF | TGTGCCAGCAGCTCTGGGACTAGCGGGAGGGATACGCAGTATTTT
TRBJ2-5 | 14 | many | TRBV21-1 | NA | CASSKLDRGETQYF | TGTGCCAGCAGCAAACTGGACAGGGGAGAGACCCAGTACTTC
TRBJ2-1 | 14 | NA | TRBV7-2 | TRBD2 | CASSLDRWGGEQFF | TGTGCCAGCAGCTTAGACCGCTGGGGGGGTGAGCAGTTCTTC
TRBJ2-1 | 15 | NA | TRBV18 | NA | CASSPGREVNNEQFF | TGTGCCAGCTCACCAGGCAGGGAGGTGAACAATGAGCAGTTCTTC
TRBJ1-2 | 16 | NA | TRBV4-2 | NA | CASSQDGFRGFYGYTF | TGTGCCAGCAGCCAAGATGGGTTTCGGGGGTTCTATGGCTACACCTTC
TRBJ1-1 | 15 | NA | TRBV2 | NA | CASIETGLLNGEAFF | TGTGCCAGCATAGAGACGGGACTCCTGAACGGTGAAGCTTTCTTT
TRBJ2-1 | 13 | NA | TRBV2 | TRBD1 | CASTRDRGHEQFF | TGTGCCAGCACCAGAGACAGGGGGCATGAGCAGTTCTTC
TRBJ2-1 | 16 | NA | TRBV5-8 | TRBD1 | CASSFVTGGSYNEQFF | TGTGCCAGCAGCTTCGTCACAGGGGGATCCTACAATGAGCAGTTCTTC
TRBJ2-5 | 17 | NA | TRBV5-1 | TRBD1 | CASSLGRGQGAQETQYF | TGCGCCAGCAGCTTGGGCCGGGGACAGGGGGCCCAAGAGACCCAGTACTTC
TRBJ2-1 | 14 | NA | TRBV7-3 | TRBD2 | CASSLTSGNNEQFF | TGTGCCAGCAGCCTAACTAGCGGGAACAATGAGCAGTTCTTC
TRBJ2-5 | 16 | NA | TRBV5-1 | TRBD2 | CASSLGLAGGGETQYF | TGCGCCAGCAGCTTGGGACTAGCGGGAGGGGGAGAGACCCAGTACTTC
TRBJ1-1 | 16 | NA | TRBV6-1 | TRBD1 | CASSEGRQGADTEAFF | TGTGCCAGCAGTGAAGGGAGGCAGGGGGCGGACACTGAAGCTTTCTTT
TRBJ2-5 | 12 | NA | TRBV27 | NA | CASSGPGETQYF | TGTGCCAGCAGTGGGCCGGGGGAGACCCAGTACTTC
TRBJ2-7 | 16 | NA | TRBV9 | TRBD2 | CASSPQTSGRVYEQYF | TGTGCCAGCAGCCCCCAGACTAGCGGGAGGGTTTACGAGCAGTACTTC